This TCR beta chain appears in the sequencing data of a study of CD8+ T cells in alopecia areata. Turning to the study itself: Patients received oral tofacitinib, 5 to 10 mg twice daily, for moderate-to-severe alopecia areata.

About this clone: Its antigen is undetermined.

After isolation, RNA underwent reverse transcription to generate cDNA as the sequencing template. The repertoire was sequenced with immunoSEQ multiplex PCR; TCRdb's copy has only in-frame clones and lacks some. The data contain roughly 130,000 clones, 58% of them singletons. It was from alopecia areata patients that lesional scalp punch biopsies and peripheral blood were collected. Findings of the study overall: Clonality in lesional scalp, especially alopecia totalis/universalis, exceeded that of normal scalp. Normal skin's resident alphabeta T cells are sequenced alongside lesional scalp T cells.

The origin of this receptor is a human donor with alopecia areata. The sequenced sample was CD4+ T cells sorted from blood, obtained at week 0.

CDR3 in amino acids: CASSAASNLLSEQYF. The CDR3 DNA follows: TGTGCCAGCAGTGCCGCTAGCAACCTTTTATCCGAGCAGTACTTC. This chain joins TRBV2 and TRBJ2-7; the D gene is possibly TRBD2 (5 bases). The V gene lost 4 bases and the J gene lost 6 bases, with 19 bases spanning the gap. The CDR3 has 15 amino acids. Germline CDR1 SNHLY, CDR2 FYNNEI.